Listed below are T cell receptor beta chains from one sample, sequenced in a study of memory CD4+ T cells and cytomegalovirus serostatus. Using immunoSEQ multiplex PCR, the repertoire was profiled, and TCRdb retains in-frame clones only, with some absent. The sample carries some 95,000 clones, 75% to 85% recorded once. Sequenced material: memory CD4+ T cells from blood. The source is an adult in good health and CMV-seropositive. Both conserved end residues are part of each CDR3. A D gene is named only where the DNA matches it firmly. Not every row has a clone size; where given, it reads once, few, many or a size class.

>few|TRBJ1-1|TRBV7-9|NA
CASSFSKGVGTEAFF
TGTGCCAGCAGCTTTAGCAAGGGAGTGGGGACCGAAGCTTTCTTT
>few|TRBJ1-5|TRBV27|NA
CASSLQGRQPQHF
TGTGCCAGCAGTTTACAGGGACGGCAGCCCCAGCATTTT
>once|TRBJ1-5|TRBV19|NA
CASNPDGGRGQPQHF
TGTGCCAGTAATCCCGATGGGGGGCGCGGACAGCCCCAGCATTTT
>NA|TRBJ1-2|TRBV5-8|TRBD1
CASSLGGGYTF
TGTGCCAGCAGCTTAGGGGGCGGCTACACCTTC
>NA|TRBJ1-4|TRBV15|NA
CATSRDGRECGF
TGTGCCACCAGCAGAGATGGGAGGGAATGCGGTTTT
>NA|TRBJ2-7|TRBV5-5|NA
CASSLAASAGEQYF
TGTGCCAGCAGCTTGGCGGCTAGCGCGGGTGAGCAGTACTTC
>NA|TRBJ2-1|TRBV5-1|TRBD2
CASSLAASGSISYNEQFF
TGCGCCAGCAGCTTGGCCGCTAGCGGGAGCATCTCCTACAATGAGCAGTTCTTC
>NA|TRBJ1-2|TRBV19|NA
CASSRLGYGYTF
TGTGCCAGTAGTAGGTTGGGCTATGGCTACACCTTC
>once|TRBJ1-4|TRBV4-3|NA
CASSQETGSVKRKLFF
TGCGCCAGCAGCCAGGAAACAGGGTCCGTCAAGAGAAAACTGTTTTTT
>NA|TRBJ2-5|TRBV19|NA
CASSGLRWGSLPSGGVQETQYF
TGTGCCTCTAGTGGCCTCAGGTGGGGCAGTCTACCCTCTGGCGGAGTCCAAGAGACCCAGTACTTC
>NA|TRBJ2-7|TRBV12-5|TRBD1
CASGTSGGYEQYF
TGTGCTAGTGGTACCTCAGGGGGCTACGAGCAGTACTTC
>NA|TRBJ1-4|TRBV5-1|TRBD1
CASSLQGADEKLFF
TGCGCCAGCAGCTTACAGGGGGCCGATGAAAAACTGTTTTTT
>NA|TRBJ1-1|TRBV6-1|NA
CASSPGATWNTEAFF
TGTGCCAGCAGTCCAGGCGCAACGTGGAACACTGAAGCTTTCTTT
>NA|TRBJ2-1|TRBV19|TRBD2
CASSIKSSGSNEQFF
TGTGCCAGTAGTATTAAGTCTAGCGGGAGCAATGAGCAGTTCTTC